The present T cell receptor beta chain was sequenced within a study of shared clonotypes between healthy human individuals. Some clones are missing from TCRdb's copy, which holds only in-frame ones; the method was immunoSEQ multiplex PCR. Here the sample spans over a million clones, over 95% being singletons. With V trimmed by 8 bases and J by 0 bases, 4 bases remained unmatched. The CDR3 covers 13 residues. CDR1 and CDR2 (germline): GTSNPN, SVGIG (reference sequence). The receptor was derived from a young man in good health. Sequencing input: naive CD4+ T cells sorted from blood. Subset described: CD45RA+ positively selected. The chain has TRBV30 and TRBJ1-3; 7 bases agree with TRBD1. The CDR3 loop reads CAHDRDSGNTIYF. For the CDR3, the DNA is TGTGCCCACGACAGGGACTCTGGAAACACCATATATTTT.